The TCR beta chain described here comes from a study of shared clonotypes between healthy human individuals. The CDR3 is 14 amino acids. The V end lost 6 bases, the J end lost 5 bases, and 17 bases lay between the germline ends. CDR1 and CDR2 from the germline V gene are KGHSH and LQKENI. With respect to this clone: What it binds is unknown.

Findings and caveats of the study: Generally, naive subsets came out with larger estimated richness than memory subsets. Though the depth was large, rarefaction showed that sorted-subset sequencing was incomplete.

Execution of the assay was at deep level. The table came from immunoSEQ multiplex PCR; TCRdb's copy has only in-frame clones and leaves some out. The sample includes about 1 million clones, approximately 80% of them seen just once. The source is a man aged 18 to 29 in good health. Some clones in this sample may be carry-over from other donors' samples. This rearrangement joins TRBV18 to TRBJ2-7, with D possibly matching TRBD2 (6 bases). The sequenced sample consisted of memory CD4+ T cells from PBMCs. Subset meaning: CD45RA-negative fraction. CDR3 region: CASSLTGDLDEQYF. CDR3 DNA: TGTGCCAGCTCCCTGACGGGGGATCTTGACGAGCAGTACTTC.